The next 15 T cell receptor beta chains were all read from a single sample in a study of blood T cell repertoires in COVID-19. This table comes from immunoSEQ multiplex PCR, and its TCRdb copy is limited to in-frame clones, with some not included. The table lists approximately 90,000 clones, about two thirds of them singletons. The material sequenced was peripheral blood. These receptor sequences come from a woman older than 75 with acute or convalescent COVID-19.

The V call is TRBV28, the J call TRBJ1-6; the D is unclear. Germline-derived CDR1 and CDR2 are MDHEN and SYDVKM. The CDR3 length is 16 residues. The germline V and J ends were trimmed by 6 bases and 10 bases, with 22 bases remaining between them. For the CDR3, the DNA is TGTGCCAGCAGCCCACAGTCTAACGCATTCTGGTCACCCCTCCACTTT. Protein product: CASSPQSNAFWSPLHF.

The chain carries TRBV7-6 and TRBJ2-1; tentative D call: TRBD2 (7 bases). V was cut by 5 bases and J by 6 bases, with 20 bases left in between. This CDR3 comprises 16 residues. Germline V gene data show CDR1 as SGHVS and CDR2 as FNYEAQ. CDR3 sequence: CASSPMGRGGGNEQFF. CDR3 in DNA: TGTGCCAGCAGCCCCATGGGCAGGGGAGGGGGCAATGAGCAGTTCTTC.

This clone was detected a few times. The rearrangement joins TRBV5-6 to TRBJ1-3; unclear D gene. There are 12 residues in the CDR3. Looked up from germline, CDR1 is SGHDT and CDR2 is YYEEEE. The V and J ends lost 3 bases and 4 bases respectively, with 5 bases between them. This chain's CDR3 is CASSSQGNTIYF. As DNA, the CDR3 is TGTGCCAGCAGCTCCCAGGGAAACACCATATATTTT.

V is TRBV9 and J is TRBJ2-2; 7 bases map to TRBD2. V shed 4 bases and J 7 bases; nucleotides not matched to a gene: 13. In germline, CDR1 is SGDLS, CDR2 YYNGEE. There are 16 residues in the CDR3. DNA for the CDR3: TGTGCCAGCAGCCCTCCTTTGGGGCGGGGGAACGGGGAGCTGTTTTTT. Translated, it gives CASSPPLGRGNGELFF.

The CDR3, as DNA: TGTGCCAGCAGCCCGGGGGACAGACCTAACACTGAAGCTTTCTTT. Its protein is CASSPGDRPNTEAFF. This chain joins TRBV5-8 and TRBJ1-1; 7 positions agree with TRBD1. The CDR3 loop spans 15 amino acids. The V segment lost 4 bases and the J segment 2 bases; nucleotides outside the gene matches: 8. Per the germline V gene, CDR1 is SGHTS and CDR2 is YDEGEE.

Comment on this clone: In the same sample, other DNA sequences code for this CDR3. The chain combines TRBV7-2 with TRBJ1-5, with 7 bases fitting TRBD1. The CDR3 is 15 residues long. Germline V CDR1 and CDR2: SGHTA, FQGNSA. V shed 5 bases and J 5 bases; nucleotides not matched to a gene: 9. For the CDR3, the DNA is TGTGCCAGCAGCCTCTTGGGACAGAATTATCAGCCCCAGCATTTT. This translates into CASSLLGQNYQPQHF.

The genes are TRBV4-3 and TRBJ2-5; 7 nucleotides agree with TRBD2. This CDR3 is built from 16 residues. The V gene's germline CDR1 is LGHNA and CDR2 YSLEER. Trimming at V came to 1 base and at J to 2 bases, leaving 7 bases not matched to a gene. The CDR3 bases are TGCGCCAGCAGCCAAGGCATCGGGACTACTCAAGAGACCCAGTACTTC. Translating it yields CASSQGIGTTQETQYF.

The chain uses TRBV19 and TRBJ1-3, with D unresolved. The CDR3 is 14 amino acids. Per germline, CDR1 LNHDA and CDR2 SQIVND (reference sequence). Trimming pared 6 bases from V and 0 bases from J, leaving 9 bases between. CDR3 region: CASRLISSGNTIYF. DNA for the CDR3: TGTGCCAGTAGGCTGATCAGCTCTGGAAACACCATATATTTT.

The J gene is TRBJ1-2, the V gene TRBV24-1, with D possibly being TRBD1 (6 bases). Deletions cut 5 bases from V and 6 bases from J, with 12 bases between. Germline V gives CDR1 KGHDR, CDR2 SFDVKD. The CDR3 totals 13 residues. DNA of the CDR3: TGTGCCACCAGTGGTCAAGGGGGAGATGGCTACACCTTC. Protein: CATSGQGGDGYTF.

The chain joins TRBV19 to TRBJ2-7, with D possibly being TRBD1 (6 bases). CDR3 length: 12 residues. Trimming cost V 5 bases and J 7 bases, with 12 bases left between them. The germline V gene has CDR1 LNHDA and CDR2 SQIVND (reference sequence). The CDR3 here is CASSPQGYEQYF. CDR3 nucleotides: TGTGCCAGTAGTCCACAGGGCTATGAGCAGTACTTC.

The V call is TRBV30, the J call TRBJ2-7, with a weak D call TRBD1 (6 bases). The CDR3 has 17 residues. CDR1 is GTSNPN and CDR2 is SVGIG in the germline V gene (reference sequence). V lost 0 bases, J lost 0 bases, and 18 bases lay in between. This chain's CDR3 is CAWSVVSGAGVSYEQYF. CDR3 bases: TGTGCCTGGAGTGTGGTCTCAGGGGCTGGGGTCTCCTACGAGCAGTACTTC.

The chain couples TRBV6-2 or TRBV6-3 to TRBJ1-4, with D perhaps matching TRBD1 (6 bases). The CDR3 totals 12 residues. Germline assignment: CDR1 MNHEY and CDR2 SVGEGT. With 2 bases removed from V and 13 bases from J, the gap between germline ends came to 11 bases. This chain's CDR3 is CASSYRDKGLFF. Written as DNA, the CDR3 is TGTGCCAGCAGTTACCGGGACAAAGGACTGTTTTTT.

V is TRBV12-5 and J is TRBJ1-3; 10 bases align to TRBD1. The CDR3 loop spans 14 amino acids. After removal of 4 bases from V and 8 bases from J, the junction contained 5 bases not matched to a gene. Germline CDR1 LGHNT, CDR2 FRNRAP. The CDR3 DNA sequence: TGTGCTAGTGGTTGGGGGACAGGGGAGGACACCATATATTTT. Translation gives CASGWGTGEDTIYF.

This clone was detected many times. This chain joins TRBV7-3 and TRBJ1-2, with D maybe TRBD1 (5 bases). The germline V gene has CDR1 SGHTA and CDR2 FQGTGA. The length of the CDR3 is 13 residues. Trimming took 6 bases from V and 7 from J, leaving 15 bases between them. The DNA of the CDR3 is TGTGCCAGCAGAAAGGAGGGGAAAGGTGGCTACACCTTC. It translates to CASRKEGKGGYTF.

This CDR3 reads CASSGDRQSYEQYF. In DNA, the CDR3 is TGTGCCAGCAGTGGGGACAGGCAAAGCTACGAGCAGTACTTC. V is TRBV2 and J is TRBJ2-7; TRBD1 matches 8 bases. This CDR3 region has 14 residues. Looked up from germline, CDR1 is SNHLY and CDR2 is FYNNEI. The trim removed 4 bases at V and 3 bases at J, leaving 5 bases unmatched.